Presented here are 24 T cell receptor beta chains from one specimen sequenced in a study of cytomegalovirus exposure and HLA in healthy donors. PCR employed 60 Vbeta and 13 Jbeta primers. Sequencing used immunoSEQ multiplex PCR; TCRdb keeps in-frame clones, though not all of them. This repertoire shows about 150,000 clones, around 65% found once; its top ten account for 3%. The sequencing input was PBMCs. These receptors came from a woman aged 25-40 years in good health and CMV-seropositive.

The gene calls are TRBV19 and TRBJ2-7; 9 nucleotides line up with TRBD1. The CDR3 has 15 residues. The junction had 8 bases not matched to a gene; V was cut back by 2 bases and J by 6 bases. CDR1 is LNHDA, CDR2 SQIVND, per germline (reference sequence). CDR3 loop: CASSIMTGQGAEQYF. The CDR3 nucleotides are TGTGCCAGTAGTATAATGACGGGACAGGGTGCCGAGCAGTACTTC.

The chain combines TRBV27 with TRBJ1-2; D perhaps matches TRBD1 (6 bases). The CDR3 totals 13 residues. Germline assignment: CDR1 MNHEY and CDR2 SMNVEV (reference sequence). Between the trimmed V and J ends, which lost 3 bases and 7 bases, there was a span of 12 bases. The CDR3, as DNA: TGTGCCAGCAGTTTCACAGGGATGGGTGGCTACACCTTC. Protein product: CASSFTGMGGYTF.

The J gene is TRBJ1-2, the V gene TRBV7-3, with D possibly matching TRBD1 (5 bases). Germline V lookup: CDR1 SGHTA, CDR2 FQGTGA. The CDR3 totals 14 residues. V gave up 5 bases and J gave up 0 bases, with 10 bases separating them. CDR3 amino acids: CASSRYRSNYGYTF. In nucleotides, the CDR3 is TGTGCCAGCAGCCGATACAGGTCTAACTATGGCTACACCTTC.

This clone was observed once. The rearrangement uses TRBV6-1 and TRBJ2-1; the match to TRBD1 covers 8 bases. The V and J ends lost 5 bases and 4 bases, in that order; junction bases with no gene match: 7. This CDR3 contains 15 residues. Germline loops: CDR1 MNHNS, CDR2 SASEGT. The CDR3 sequence: CASSPGQGVYNEQFF. CDR3 nucleotide sequence: TGTGCCAGCAGTCCCGGACAGGGTGTTTACAATGAGCAGTTCTTC.

This clone was observed a single time. The chain carries TRBV30 and TRBJ2-5; 8 positions match TRBD2. The J call is doubtful: the DNA matches TRBJ2-7 better. The CDR3 sequence is 14 residues long. Germline loops: CDR1 GTSNPN, CDR2 SVGIG (reference sequence). CDR3 DNA sequence: TGTGCCTGGAAACGGGAGGGCCGAGGTCTCGAGCAGTACTTC. As protein: CAWKREGRGLEQYF.

The chain joins TRBV7-2 to TRBJ2-1, with D possibly being TRBD2 (5 bases). Germline CDR1 and CDR2: SGHTA and FQGNSA. The CDR3 has 11 residues. V lost 4 bases and J lost 13, with 11 bases in between. The CDR3 sequence is CASSSEATQFF. CDR3 nucleotide sequence: TGTGCCAGCAGCTCGGAGGCCACTCAGTTCTTC.

The gene calls are TRBV6-1 and TRBJ1-5; a weak D match, TRBD1 (6 bases). Per the germline V gene, CDR1 is MNHNS and CDR2 is SASEGT. The V and J ends lost 4 bases and 7 bases respectively, with 11 bases between them. This CDR3 is built from 13 residues. CDR3 protein: CASSATGTQPQHF. CDR3 DNA: TGTGCCAGCAGTGCGACAGGCACCCAGCCCCAGCATTTT.

The V call is TRBV4-1, the J call TRBJ2-2, with D perhaps matching TRBD2 (5 bases). Germline CDR1 MGHRA, CDR2 YSYEKL. The CDR3 consists of 15 residues. V lost 3 bases, J lost 1 base, and 9 bases lay in between. The chain's CDR3 is CASSHPGKNTGELFF. The CDR3 DNA follows: TGCGCCAGCAGCCACCCGGGAAAGAACACCGGGGAGCTGTTTTTT.

This clone was seen a single time. This chain uses TRBV5-1 with TRBJ2-1; no definite D call. This CDR3 is built from 14 residues. Germline V gene data show CDR1 as SGHRS and CDR2 as YFSETQ. V was pared by 4 bases and J by 4 bases, with 12 bases between. CDR3 amino acids: CASSPTTSYNEQFF. The DNA of the CDR3 is TGCGCCAGCAGCCCCACTACCTCATACAATGAGCAGTTCTTC.

This clone turned up a few times. This rearrangement joins TRBV19 to TRBJ1-1; 10 bases map to TRBD1. The CDR3 extends over 13 amino acids. The V segment lost 6 bases and the J segment 12 bases; nucleotides outside the gene matches: 10. Germline V CDR1 and CDR2: LNHDA, SQIVND (reference sequence). This CDR3 reads CASSDGDRGSTFF. DNA of the CDR3: TGTGCCAGTAGCGACGGGGACAGGGGTTCGACTTTCTTT.

This clone occurred a few times. This chain connects TRBV29-1 to TRBJ2-1; 7 bases match TRBD2. The CDR3 is 17 amino acids. Germline trimming cut 6 bases from V and 5 bases from J; bases unmatched to any gene: 19. The germline gives CDR1 SQVTM, CDR2 ANQGSEA. The CDR3 DNA follows: TGCAGCGTCTCACGCAGACTAGCCGTAAAGAAACACAATGAGCAGTTCTTC. Amino acids: CSVSRRLAVKKHNEQFF.

This clone has a single count. The V gene is TRBV10-3, the J gene TRBJ2-7; 8 positions match TRBD2. The length of the CDR3 is 13 residues. Trimming took 3 bases from V and 4 from J; bases not matched to a gene: 2. The germline CDR1 and CDR2 sequences are ENHRY and SYGVKD. The CDR3 sequence: CAISERGGYEQYF. The CDR3, as DNA: TGTGCCATCAGTGAACGGGGGGGGTACGAGCAGTACTTC.

The V gene is TRBV5-4, the J gene TRBJ1-1; the D gene is possibly TRBD1 (5 bases). Per germline, CDR1 SGHNT and CDR2 YYREEE (reference sequence). The germline V and J ends were trimmed by 2 bases and 0 bases, with 11 bases remaining between them. The CDR3 length is 15 residues. Written as DNA, the CDR3 is TGTGCCAGCAGCTTTGGGGGACTCATGAACACTGAAGCTTTCTTT. Residues: CASSFGGLMNTEAFF.

Concerning this clone: Germline and junction disagree at one end, which may indicate a read error. This sample also contains other DNA sequences that code for the same CDR3. The chain is built from TRBV5-1 and TRBJ1-5; 10 nucleotides match TRBD1. Germline CDR1 reads SGHRS; CDR2 reads YFSETQ. The length of the CDR3 is 14 residues. The CDR3 DNA follows: TGCGCCAGTAGCTTAGGGACAGGGGATCAGCCCCAGCATTTT. Protein sequence: CASSLGTGDQPQHF.

The V call is TRBV6-1, the J call TRBJ1-1; D gene uncertain. The CDR3 totals 13 residues. Trimming stripped 6 bases from V and 7 bases from J, with 15 bases between. The germline V gene encodes CDR1 MNHNS and CDR2 SASEGT. Written as DNA, the CDR3 is TGTGCCAGCAGGAGACGGTGGGCGATTGAAGCTTTCTTT. Translated: CASRRRWAIEAFF.

The V and J genes are TRBV5-1 and TRBJ1-6, with 7 positions matching TRBD1. Losses at the gene ends were 0 bases for V and 6 bases for J; bases not matched to a gene: 12. The CDR3 contains 18 residues. CDR1 SGHRS and CDR2 YFSETQ come from the germline V gene. The CDR3 loop reads CASSLASGGTAFNSPLHF. The CDR3 nucleotides are TGCGCCAGCAGCTTGGCAAGTGGTGGGACAGCCTTTAATTCACCCCTCCACTTT.

This clone showed up just once. V is TRBV4-2 and J is TRBJ2-5; D perhaps matches TRBD1 (6 bases). Germline CDR1 LGHNA, CDR2 YNFKEQ. CDR3 size: 14 residues. V dropped 1 base and J dropped 5 bases, with 11 bases sitting between them. The CDR3 DNA is TGTGCCAGCAGCCAAGGGGGGCCGGACGAGACCCAGTACTTC. The encoded protein is CASSQGGPDETQYF.

V is TRBV18 and J is TRBJ2-1; TRBD1 aligns across 7 bases. V lost 2 bases and J lost 3; bases outside the gene matches: 4. The CDR3 has 15 amino acids. CDR1 is KGHSH and CDR2 is LQKENI in the germline V gene. DNA of the CDR3: TGTGCCAGCTCACCAGACAGGGCAAACTACAATGAGCAGTTCTTC. This gives the protein CASSPDRANYNEQFF.

The rearrangement links TRBV29-1 to TRBJ2-7, with TRBD1 matching over 7 bases. This CDR3 comprises 12 residues. Trimming removed 6 bases from V and 0 bases from J; junction bases left unmatched: 2. From germline, CDR1 is SQVTM and CDR2 ANQGSEA. CDR3 sequence reads: CSVRDSSYEQYF. Here the CDR3 DNA reads TGCAGCGTGAGGGACAGCTCCTACGAGCAGTACTTC.

This clone was detected a few times. V and J are TRBV7-6 and TRBJ2-5; no clear D. Germline V gene lookup returns CDR1 SGHVS and CDR2 FNYEAQ. Trimming took off 2 bases at V and 2 bases at J, with 15 bases between the two ends. There are 16 residues in the CDR3. DNA for the CDR3: TGTGCCAGCAGCTTATCGGGTGGATATCCTCAAGAGACCCAGTACTTC. It encodes CASSLSGGYPQETQYF.

The chain is built from TRBV30 and TRBJ1-4; TRBD1 is a possible D gene (5 bases). Trimming stripped 3 bases from V and 3 bases from J, with 14 bases between. Germline CDR1 reads GTSNPN; CDR2 reads SVGIG (reference sequence). The CDR3 totals 15 residues. The CDR3 spells CAWRVRDFANEKLFF. CDR3 nucleotide sequence: TGTGCCTGGAGGGTCCGGGACTTCGCTAATGAAAAACTGTTTTTT.

The genes are TRBV19 and TRBJ1-5; 10 nucleotides agree with TRBD1. The CDR3 consists of 15 residues. Germline V lookup: CDR1 LNHDA, CDR2 SQIVND (reference sequence). J was trimmed by 4 bases and V by 10 bases; bases with no gene match: 10. The CDR3 region is CATAHPGQGNQPQHF. The CDR3 bases are TGTGCCACGGCTCACCCGGGACAGGGGAATCAGCCCCAGCATTTT.

The J gene is TRBJ2-2, the V gene TRBV30; D is unresolved. Germline-derived CDR1 and CDR2 are GTSNPN and SVGIG (reference sequence). CDR3 length: 15 residues. Trimming removed 1 base from V and 1 base from J, with 10 bases in between. CDR3 coding DNA: TGTGCCTGGAGTGACGAGCGTGGGAACACCGGGGAGCTGTTTTTT. Protein: CAWSDERGNTGELFF.

This chain joins TRBV5-6 and TRBJ1-3; 9 bases agree with TRBD1. Germline V gene data show CDR1 as SGHDT and CDR2 as YYEEEE. Losses at the gene ends were 2 bases for V and 9 bases for J; bases not matched to a gene: 15. The CDR3 has 17 residues. CDR3 region: CASSFSWTGEGLGTIYF. As DNA, the CDR3 is TGTGCCAGCAGCTTCTCTTGGACAGGGGAGGGTCTAGGCACCATATATTTT. Together with reference TRBV5-6 and TRBJ1-3, the CDR3 gives the full variable domain: DAGVTQSPTHLIKTRGQQVTLRCSPKSGHDTVSWYQQALGQGPQFIFQYYEEEERQRGNFPDRFSGHQFPNYSSELNVNALLLGDSALYLCASSFSWTGEGLGTIYFGEGSWLTVV.